This TCR beta chain was retrieved from a study of blood T cell repertoires in COVID-19. Study information: T cells, B-cell-depleted T cells, or PBMCs supplied cDNA or gDNA.

Per the germline V gene, CDR1 is SGDLS and CDR2 is YYNGEE. The V and J ends lost 2 bases and 7 bases, in that order; junction bases with no gene match: 9. The CDR3 is 15 amino acids. This clone was seen more than once but under ten times. Assay: immunoSEQ multiplex PCR; the TCRdb copy retains only in-frame clones and omits some. Among just under 45,000 clones listed, roughly 87% were seen once. This sequence was found in an elderly woman in a cohort sampled during active or convalescent COVID-19. The specimen was peripheral blood. V gene TRBV9 combines with J gene TRBJ1-2, with 9 positions matching TRBD1. The CDR3 here is CASSVSLGQGGGYTF. DNA of the CDR3: TGTGCCAGCAGCGTGAGTTTGGGACAGGGAGGTGGCTACACCTTC.